This is a list of T cell receptor beta chains from one sample in a study of shared clonotypes between healthy human individuals. The assay was immunoSEQ multiplex PCR, and TCRdb's table has in-frame clones only and misses some. The table shows some 2,500,000 clones, with roughly 92% occurring only once. The sample taken for sequencing was naive CD4+ T cells from PBMCs. The receptors come from a man younger than 35 in good health. Some clones in this sample may be carry-over from other donors' samples. Both conserved end residues are part of each CDR3. The D gene is left open where the match is weak. Clone sizes are given selectively: once, few, many, or a class where the clone is expanded.

CSVKSASPYNEQFF,TGCAGCGTTAAGTCGGCCTCTCCCTACAATGAGCAGTTCTTC,TRBV29-1,NA,NA,TRBJ2-1
CASTLRGAGHTEAFF,TGTGCCAGCACCCTGAGGGGGGCAGGGCACACTGAAGCTTTCTTT,TRBV28,NA,NA,TRBJ1-1
CASSQGYVVDTQYF,TGCGCCAGCAGCCAAGGGTATGTGGTGGATACGCAGTATTTT,TRBV4-3,NA,NA,TRBJ2-3
CASSVTSGSDTQYF,TGTGCCAGCAGCGTGACTAGCGGGAGTGATACGCAGTATTTT,TRBV9,few,TRBD2,TRBJ2-3
CASSAGTSGSTNEQFF,TGTGCCAGCAGCGCCGGGACTAGCGGGAGTACAAATGAGCAGTTCTTC,TRBV9,once,TRBD2,TRBJ2-1
CASSFGRGLYGYTF,TGTGCCAGCAGCTTTGGCAGGGGGCTTTATGGCTACACCTTC,TRBV5-6,NA,TRBD1,TRBJ1-2
CASSLGRVSNTEAFF,TGTGCCAGCAGCTTAGGCAGGGTGTCAAACACTGAAGCTTTCTTT,TRBV7-2,NA,NA,TRBJ1-1
CASSVIPGVTDTQYF,TGTGCCAGCAGCGTAATCCCTGGGGTCACAGATACGCAGTATTTT,TRBV9,NA,NA,TRBJ2-3
CASSYRGTGQETQYF,TGTGCCAGCAGTTACCGGGGGACAGGACAAGAGACCCAGTACTTC,TRBV6-5,NA,TRBD1,TRBJ2-5
CASSLTQDDNEQFF,TGTGCCAGCAGTTTGACGCAGGACGACAATGAGCAGTTCTTC,TRBV28,NA,NA,TRBJ2-1
CASSLVSKEAFF,TGTGCCAGCAGCTTAGTTAGCAAGGAAGCTTTCTTT,TRBV7-2,NA,NA,TRBJ1-1
CASPRNRGSIGNTIYF,TGTGCCAGCCCAAGAAACAGGGGCTCGATCGGAAACACCATATATTTT,TRBV18,NA,TRBD1,TRBJ1-3
CASSVGTVSTDTQYF,TGTGCCAGCAGCGTAGGTACGGTCAGCACAGATACGCAGTATTTT,TRBV9,NA,NA,TRBJ2-3
CASSPTGATDTQYF,TGTGCCAGCAGCCCAACAGGGGCCACAGATACGCAGTATTTT,TRBV11-2,NA,TRBD1,TRBJ2-3
CASSADRLRSVAQHF,TGTGCCAGCAGTGCAGACAGGTTAAGATCGGTGGCCCAGCATTTT,TRBV2,NA,NA,TRBJ1-5
CASSRKPSTGTGLAKNIQYF,TGTGCCAGCAGCCGTAAGCCTTCCACCGGGACAGGGTTAGCCAAAAACATTCAGTACTTC,TRBV27,NA,TRBD1,TRBJ2-4
CASSRRTDTDTQYF,TGTGCCAGCAGCAGAAGGACCGATACAGATACGCAGTATTTT,TRBV5-4,NA,NA,TRBJ2-3
CASSRTSGRPPSTDTQYF,TGTGCCAGCAGCCGGACTAGCGGGAGGCCCCCTAGCACAGATACGCAGTATTTT,TRBV5-5,NA,TRBD2,TRBJ2-3
CASSQGPGTYEQYF,TGTGCCAGCAGCCAGGGACCAGGAACCTACGAGCAGTACTTC,TRBV5-5,NA,NA,TRBJ2-7
CASSDYVGFGELFF,TGTGCCAGTAGTGATTACGTCGGATTCGGGGAGCTGTTTTTT,TRBV19,NA,NA,TRBJ2-2
CASSYSKETQYF,TGTGCCAGCAGTTACTCTAAAGAGACCCAGTACTTC,TRBV6-6,NA,NA,TRBJ2-5
CASIREITEAFF,TGTGCCAGCATCCGGGAAATCACTGAAGCTTTCTTT,TRBV6-1,NA,NA,TRBJ1-1
CASSYASNSYEQYF,TGTGCCAGCAGCTACGCGTCGAACTCCTACGAGCAGTACTTC,TRBV9,NA,NA,TRBJ2-7
CASGSGLGETQYF,TGTGCCAGCGGATCGGGTCTGGGGGAGACCCAGTACTTC,TRBV28,NA,NA,TRBJ2-5
CASSYSTSGLEQYF,TGTGCCAGCAGTTACTCGACTAGCGGGCTGGAGCAGTACTTC,TRBV6-5,NA,TRBD2,TRBJ2-7
CASTKGLGCSGNTIYF,TGTGCCAGCACCAAGGGCCTCGGGTGCTCTGGAAACACCATATATTTT,TRBV6-8,NA,NA,TRBJ1-3
CASSPQGVWTEAFF,TGTGCCAGCTCACCACAGGGGGTGTGGACTGAAGCTTTCTTT,TRBV18,NA,NA,TRBJ1-1
CASSGQVPRWTGELFF,TGTGCCAGTAGCGGACAGGTCCCCAGGTGGACCGGGGAGCTGTTTTTT,TRBV19,NA,TRBD1,TRBJ2-2
CAWSVPFREPQHF,TGTGCCTGGAGTGTCCCCTTCAGGGAGCCCCAGCATTTT,TRBV30,NA,NA,TRBJ1-5
CASSLDFTDNQPQHF,TGTGCCAGCAGCTTAGATTTCACAGACAATCAGCCCCAGCATTTT,TRBV7-2,NA,NA,TRBJ1-5
CASSITGHYNEQFF,TGTGCCAGTAGTATTACGGGACATTACAATGAGCAGTTCTTC,TRBV19,NA,NA,TRBJ2-1
CASSPSGGLQETQYF,TGTGCCAGCTCACCATCGGGGGGGTTACAAGAGACCCAGTACTTC,TRBV18,NA,TRBD2,TRBJ2-5
CASSYPQVVNTEAFF,TGTGCCAGCAGTTACCCACAAGTGGTGAACACTGAAGCTTTCTTT,TRBV6-8,NA,NA,TRBJ1-1
CASSEVLNTEAFF,TGTGCCAGCAGTGAAGTTTTGAACACTGAAGCTTTCTTT,TRBV6-1,NA,NA,TRBJ1-1
CASSEYTGGNEQFF,TGTGCCAGCAGTGAATATACGGGGGGCAATGAGCAGTTCTTC,TRBV25-1,NA,TRBD2,TRBJ2-1
CASSPSQNTGRTDTQYF,TGTGCCAGCAGCCCCAGTCAAAATACAGGGAGAACAGATACGCAGTATTTT,TRBV9,NA,NA,TRBJ2-3
CASSSGQGVRQPQHF,TGTGCCAGCAGCTCGGGACAGGGTGTGCGTCAGCCCCAGCATTTT,TRBV7-6,NA,TRBD1,TRBJ1-5
CASSWDETSPEQFF,TGTGCCAGCAGCTGGGACGAGACTAGTCCTGAGCAGTTCTTC,TRBV7-8,few,NA,TRBJ2-1
CASSYRQGSGSGDEKLFF,TGTGCCAGCTCGTACAGACAGGGTTCGGGATCAGGAGATGAAAAACTGTTTTTT,TRBV18,once,TRBD1,TRBJ1-4
CAKATGLRFYEQYF,TGTGCTAAAGCCACGGGACTCAGATTCTACGAGCAGTACTTC,TRBV12-5,NA,NA,TRBJ2-7
CASSPQFGAQSETQYF,TGCGCCAGCAGCCCCCAGTTTGGGGCCCAGAGTGAGACCCAGTACTTC,TRBV5-1,NA,NA,TRBJ2-5
CASSQEEVGPGGETQYF,TGCGCCAGCAGCCAAGAAGAGGTTGGGCCGGGGGGAGAGACCCAGTACTTC,TRBV4-3,NA,TRBD2,TRBJ2-5
CASRQQQTSAPGELFF,TGTGCCAGCAGACAACAACAGACTAGCGCCCCCGGGGAGCTGTTTTTT,TRBV6-6,NA,TRBD2,TRBJ2-2
CASSKKNEQFF,TGTGCCAGCAGCAAAAAGAATGAGCAGTTCTTC,TRBV6-6,NA,NA,TRBJ2-1
CASSRGGKFYEQYF,TGTGCCAGCAGTCGCGGCGGGAAGTTCTACGAGCAGTACTTC,TRBV7-2,once,NA,TRBJ2-7
CASSLFRGHYEQYF,TGTGCCAGCAGTTTATTCAGGGGTCACTACGAGCAGTACTTC,TRBV28,NA,NA,TRBJ2-7
CASSLGGRAGEKLFF,TGTGCCAGCAGCTTAGGTGGCAGGGCGGGGGAAAAACTGTTTTTT,TRBV7-8,NA,NA,TRBJ1-4
CASRGLAGDNEQYF,TGTGCCAGCAGGGGACTAGCGGGAGATAACGAGCAGTACTTC,TRBV6-1,NA,TRBD2,TRBJ2-7
CASSVGGQAGNTIYF,TGTGCCAGCAGCGTAGGAGGTCAGGCTGGAAACACCATATATTTT,TRBV9,NA,NA,TRBJ1-3
CASSLSRPETQYF,TGTGCCAGCAGTTTAAGTCGGCCCGAGACCCAGTACTTC,TRBV27,NA,NA,TRBJ2-5
CASSVEPESSYNEQFF,TGTGCCAGCAGCGTAGAACCGGAGAGCTCCTACAATGAGCAGTTCTTC,TRBV9,NA,NA,TRBJ2-1